The 30 T cell receptor beta chains below were found in one sample sequenced in a study of control samples from healthy donors and cancer patients. TCRdb's copy holds only in-frame clones and misses some; the assay was immunoSEQ multiplex PCR. The table records roughly 170,000 clones, just over 85% of them present only once. Sequenced sample: blood. Receptors originate from a woman under 40 in good health.

This clone has only one observation. CDR3 residues: CASYNRGPSNTGELFF. The CDR3 DNA reads TGCGCCAGCTACAACAGGGGACCTTCGAACACCGGGGAGCTGTTTTTT. The genes are TRBV5-1 and TRBJ2-2; 7 bases match TRBD1. There are 16 residues in the CDR3. CDR1 and CDR2 (germline): SGHRS, YFSETQ. The V gene end was trimmed by 7 bases and the J gene end by 0 bases; junction bases not matched to a gene: 9.

J is TRBJ1-1 and V is TRBV18, with 7 bases matching TRBD1. Unmatched junction bases numbered 5, after V lost 4 bases and J lost 3 bases. CDR1 KGHSH and CDR2 LQKENI come from the germline V gene. The CDR3 is 14 amino acids. The CDR3 nucleotides are TGTGCCAGCTCACGGCGCGACAGGGACACTGAAGCTTTCTTT. Encoded protein: CASSRRDRDTEAFF.

CDR3 sequence reads: CASRTLGAGASPLHF. In DNA form, the CDR3 reads TGTGCCAGCAGAACCCTCGGGGCAGGGGCTTCACCCCTCCACTTT. This sequence joins TRBV28 and TRBJ1-6, with D tentatively TRBD1 (6 bases). Trimming left V 6 bases short and J 9 bases short, with 18 bases between. Germline V gives CDR1 MDHEN, CDR2 SYDVKM. CDR3 length equals 15 residues.

CDR3 residues: CASSYSRFNYGYTF. CDR3 in DNA: TGTGCCAGCAGTTACTCTCGGTTTAACTATGGCTACACCTTC. The chain employs TRBV6-5 and TRBJ1-2; D uncertain. The CDR3 extends over 14 amino acids. V was clipped by 0 bases and J by 1 base, with 6 bases between them. The germline V gene has CDR1 MNHEY and CDR2 SVGAGI.

The rearrangement joins TRBV24-1 to TRBJ1-1; D possibly corresponds to TRBD1 (5 bases). This CDR3 is 12 amino acids long. Looked up from germline, CDR1 is KGHDR and CDR2 is SFDVKD. V was pared by 9 bases and J by 6 bases, with 13 bases between. Written as DNA, the CDR3 is TGTGCCACCTCCTCGGGGCTCGCTGAAGCTTTCTTT. It is translated as CATSSGLAEAFF.

CDR3 DNA sequence: TGTGCCAGCAGCCAAGTCGGGAGATCGGCTAATGAGCAGTTCTTC. This gives the protein CASSQVGRSANEQFF. V and J are TRBV4-2 and TRBJ2-1, with TRBD2 as a possible D gene (6 bases). The CDR3 extends over 15 amino acids. Trimming took 1 base from V and 7 from J, leaving 14 bases between them. Germline values: CDR1 LGHNA, CDR2 YNFKEQ.

The chain combines TRBV30 with TRBJ1-2; unclear D gene. The ends were cut back, 3 bases at V and 2 bases at J, with 13 bases in the middle. This CDR3 contains 14 residues. CDR1 and CDR2 from the germline V gene are GTSNPN and SVGIG (reference sequence). CDR3 loop: CAWSAVNGNYGYTF. The CDR3 nucleotides are TGTGCCTGGAGCGCAGTTAATGGAAACTATGGCTACACCTTC.

The genes are TRBV12-2 and TRBJ2-7; the D call of TRBD2 is as the table states it, not checked on the DNA. TRBV12-2 is given as a pseudogene. The CDR3 runs 15 residues. CDR3 amino acids: CASRRGLAGAGEQYV. The CDR3 DNA is TGTGCAAGTCGCCGCGGACTAGCGGGGGCCGGAGAGCAGTACGTC.

The V call is TRBV4-1, the J call TRBJ2-3; 12 positions match TRBD2. Unmatched junction bases numbered 4, after V lost 5 bases and J lost 4 bases. The CDR3 has 15 amino acids. CDR1 MGHRA and CDR2 YSYEKL come from the germline V gene. The CDR3 DNA reads as TGCGCCAGCAGCTCCCTAGCGGGAGGGCCAGATACGCAGTATTTT. Protein product: CASSSLAGGPDTQYF.

The rearrangement joins TRBV11-3 to TRBJ2-2; D is unresolved. The germline V gene encodes CDR1 SGHNT and CDR2 YENEEA. The CDR3 is 14 residues long. V dropped 0 bases and J dropped 3 bases, with 5 bases sitting between them. The CDR3 region is CASSLDGDTGELFF. CDR3 nucleotide sequence: TGTGCCAGCAGCTTAGACGGCGACACCGGGGAGCTGTTTTTT.

The V gene is TRBV7-2, the J gene TRBJ2-3, with D unclear. V lost 5 bases and J lost 10, with 16 bases in between. Germline loops: CDR1 SGHTA, CDR2 FQGNSA. The CDR3 has 13 residues. The CDR3: CASSLEVSSPQYF. The CDR3 coding sequence is TGTGCCAGCAGCCTAGAGGTGAGCTCTCCGCAGTATTTT.

This chain joins TRBV3-1 (or the pseudogene TRBV3-2) and TRBJ1-1; D gene ambiguous. This CDR3 is 14 amino acids long. The V gene's germline CDR1 is LGHDT and CDR2 YNNKEL (reference sequence). Trimming pared 1 base from V and 5 bases from J, leaving 11 bases between. In DNA, the CDR3 is TGTGCCAGCAGCCAAGGCGGGATGAGGACTGAAGCTTTCTTT. It codes for CASSQGGMRTEAFF.

The chain employs TRBV29-1 and TRBJ2-5, with 9 bases identical to TRBD2. With V trimmed by 4 bases and J by 1 base, 4 bases remained unmatched. This CDR3 region has 14 residues. Germline CDR1 reads SQVTM; CDR2 reads ANQGSEA. CDR3 sequence: CSVGASGTQETQYF. The CDR3 bases are TGCAGCGTTGGGGCTAGCGGGACCCAAGAGACCCAGTACTTC.

The CDR3 loop is CASSVVRMETQYF. CDR3 DNA: TGTGCCAGCAGTGTGGTCCGAATGGAGACCCAGTACTTC. The rearrangement links TRBV2 to TRBJ2-5; D gene ambiguous. The V end was cut by 4 bases, the J end by 5 bases, with 11 bases between. CDR1 SNHLY and CDR2 FYNNEI come from the germline V gene. The CDR3 is 13 amino acids.

V is TRBV6-6 and J is TRBJ1-4; D ambiguous. Germline V lookup: CDR1 MNHNY, CDR2 SVGAGI (reference sequence). Trimming stripped 6 bases from V and 4 bases from J, with 9 bases between. The CDR3 contains 13 residues. CDR3 bases: TGTGCCAGCAGCCAAGCCAGTAATGAAAAACTGTTTTTT. Translating it yields CASSQASNEKLFF.

V is TRBV6-1 and J is TRBJ1-4; TRBD1 agrees at 8 bases. CDR3 length: 14 amino acids. With 3 bases clipped from V and 8 bases from J, the junction kept 5 bases outside the gene matches. CDR1 MNHNS and CDR2 SASEGT come from the germline V gene. The CDR3 region has the DNA TGTGCCAGCAGTGACAGGGGGCGCCTAGAAAAACTGTTTTTT. Translating it yields CASSDRGRLEKLFF.

The rearrangement uses TRBV5-6 and TRBJ1-5; D ambiguous. Deletions cut 0 bases from V and 5 bases from J, with 3 bases between. Germline V gene data show CDR1 as SGHDT and CDR2 as YYEEEE. The CDR3 is made up of 12 amino acids. The CDR3 reads CASSLVHQPQHF. In nucleotides, the CDR3 is TGTGCCAGCAGCTTGGTGCATCAGCCCCAGCATTTT.

This clone has just one count. The V gene is TRBV27, the J gene TRBJ1-6; D may be TRBD1 (5 bases). This CDR3 contains 13 residues. Per the germline V gene, CDR1 is MNHEY and CDR2 is SMNVEV (reference sequence). The V and J ends lost 8 bases and 5 bases respectively, with 10 bases between them. CDR3 in amino acids: CASGGTNNSPLHF. In nucleotides, the CDR3 is TGTGCCAGCGGTGGGACCAATAATTCACCCCTCCACTTT.

V usage is TRBV12-3 or TRBV12-4 and J usage is TRBJ1-1; D possibly corresponds to TRBD1 (5 bases). The CDR3 runs to 13 residues. Trimming pared 6 bases from V and 2 bases from J, leaving 10 bases between. The CDR3 here is CASRQQENTEAFF. DNA for the CDR3: TGTGCCAGCAGACAACAGGAAAACACTGAAGCTTTCTTT.

The V call is TRBV2, the J call TRBJ2-3, with D unclear. V was cut by 3 bases and J by 4 bases, with 14 bases left in between. Per germline, CDR1 SNHLY and CDR2 FYNNEI. The length of the CDR3 is 15 residues. The CDR3 loop is CASSDVGRVSDTQYF. For the CDR3, the DNA is TGTGCCAGCAGTGACGTTGGTAGGGTATCAGATACGCAGTATTTT.

V usage is TRBV7-9 and J usage is TRBJ2-7, with D maybe TRBD1 (6 bases). V was shortened by 8 bases and J by 3 bases, with 14 bases between the two germline ends. Per the germline V gene, CDR1 is SEHNR and CDR2 is FQNEAQ (reference sequence). The CDR3 has 13 residues. CDR3 nucleotides: TGTGCCAGCGGACCTGGACAGCACTACGAGCAGTACTTC. As protein: CASGPGQHYEQYF.

The rearrangement uses TRBV7-9 and TRBJ1-1, with D tentatively TRBD1 (6 bases). V lost 5 bases to trimming and J lost 2 bases, with 12 bases between them. The CDR3 totals 14 residues. Germline V gene data show CDR1 as SEHNR and CDR2 as FQNEAQ (reference sequence). The chain's CDR3 is CASSPDRRNTEAFF. CDR3 in DNA: TGTGCCAGCAGCCCGGACAGAAGAAACACTGAAGCTTTCTTT.

As regards this clone: The same CDR3 also results from other DNA sequences found in this sample. This chain links TRBV15 with TRBJ2-7; D assignment may be TRBD1 or TRBD2 (5 bases each). The V gene lost 0 bases and the J gene lost 3 bases, with 9 bases spanning the gap. Per the germline V gene, CDR1 is LNHNV and CDR2 is YYDKDF (reference sequence). The CDR3 is made up of 14 amino acids. CDR3 DNA: TGTGCCACCAGCAGAGATCGGGGCAGCTACGAGCAGTACGTC. Its translation: CATSRDRGSYEQYV.

The V and J genes are TRBV7-2 and TRBJ2-3; D ambiguous. The germline V gene encodes CDR1 SGHTA and CDR2 FQGNSA. The V gene lost 1 base and the J gene lost 2 bases, with 7 bases spanning the gap. The CDR3 is made up of 14 amino acids. The CDR3 region is CASSLGRHTDTQYF. As DNA, the CDR3 is TGTGCCAGCAGCTTAGGGCGGCACACAGATACGCAGTATTTT.

The chain has TRBV12-3 or TRBV12-4 and TRBJ2-3, with unresolved D. The V and J ends lost 1 base and 9 bases respectively, with 8 bases between them. This CDR3 comprises 12 residues. The CDR3 protein is CASSLVVRTQYF. CDR3 sequence (DNA): TGTGCCAGCAGTTTAGTTGTACGGACGCAGTATTTT.

This clone was recorded only once. J is TRBJ1-5 and V is TRBV4-1; D gene ambiguous. Germline CDR1 and CDR2: MGHRA and YSYEKL. CDR3 length: 15 amino acids. V lost 1 base to trimming and J lost 4 bases, with 11 bases between them. The CDR3 DNA sequence: TGCGCCAGCAGCCAAGTCAGGAGTAATAATCAGCCCCAGCATTTT. Residues: CASSQVRSNNQPQHF.

V gene TRBV5-1 combines with J gene TRBJ2-3; D gene unclear. Germline V lookup: CDR1 SGHRS, CDR2 YFSETQ. Trimming removed 7 bases from V and 2 bases from J, with 5 bases in between. This CDR3 comprises 11 residues. The CDR3, as DNA: TGCGCCAGCGGCAACACAGATACGCAGTATTTT. Its protein is CASGNTDTQYF.

The sample holds one count of this clone. The chain is built from TRBV6-5 and TRBJ1-2; D is perhaps TRBD1 (5 bases). The CDR3 has 14 amino acids. Germline assignment: CDR1 MNHEY and CDR2 SVGAGI. V was shortened by 4 bases and J by 4 bases, with 13 bases between the two germline ends. The CDR3 bases are TGTGCCAGCAGTTCGGGCAGGGCAATCTATGGCTACACCTTC. It translates to CASSSGRAIYGYTF.

V usage is TRBV4-1 and J usage is TRBJ2-3, with 7 positions matching TRBD2. CDR1 and CDR2 (germline): MGHRA, YSYEKL. V trimming: 7 bases; J trimming: 0 bases; junction bases outside the gene matches: 7. The CDR3 spans 15 residues. The CDR3 DNA is TGCGCCAGCAACCTAGCGGCTGCTAGCACAGATACGCAGTATTTT. This translates into CASNLAAASTDTQYF.

The gene calls are TRBV7-9 and TRBJ2-7; D remains unclear. The ends were cut back, 2 bases at V and 3 bases at J, with 14 bases in the middle. The germline CDR1 and CDR2 sequences are SEHNR and FQNEAQ (reference sequence). The CDR3 contains 15 residues. This chain's CDR3 is CASSLSSTALYEQYV. In DNA, the CDR3 is TGTGCCAGCAGCTTATCAAGCACAGCGCTCTACGAGCAGTACGTC.